Following are 24 T cell receptor beta chains from one sample sequenced in a study of T cell responses to AZD1222 COVID-19 vaccine. Sequencing was performed with immunoSEQ multiplex PCR; in TCRdb, only in-frame clones are kept and a portion is missing. This table has roughly 100,000 clones, 88% appearing once. Sequenced material: peripheral blood, taken on day 0 of AZD1222 vaccination. All receptors come from an adult in good health.

In its sample, this clone was seen once. The chain has TRBV7-9 and TRBJ2-7, with D hard to call. V lost 3 bases and J 1 base, leaving 7 bases between the germline ends. The CDR3 sequence is 13 residues long. The germline gives CDR1 SEHNR, CDR2 FQNEAQ (reference sequence). The CDR3, as DNA: TGTGCCAGCAGCTTTTGGATTTCCTACGAGCAGTACTTC. Translation: CASSFWISYEQYF.

In its sample, this clone was seen once. This chain uses TRBV18 with TRBJ1-2; D gene ambiguous. CDR3 length: 15 residues. CDR1 KGHSH and CDR2 LQKENI come from the germline V gene. V lost 4 bases to trimming and J lost 4 bases, with 16 bases between them. Here the CDR3 reads CASSHGENDPYGYTF. The CDR3 coding sequence is TGTGCCAGCTCACATGGGGAGAACGACCCCTATGGCTACACCTTC.

The rearrangement links TRBV7-9 to TRBJ2-5, with TRBD1 matching 10 bases. CDR3 length: 15 amino acids. CDR1 and CDR2 (germline): SEHNR, FQNEAQ (reference sequence). V was pared by 3 bases and J by 5 bases, with 6 bases of the junction left unmatched. CDR3 nucleotide sequence: TGTGCCAGCAGCTTGGGACAGGGGCTTCAGGAGACCCAGTACTTC. It is translated as CASSLGQGLQETQYF.

This clone was seen once. The chain carries TRBV4-1 and TRBJ2-7; D ambiguous. Trimming stripped 0 bases from V and 0 bases from J, with 12 bases between. Germline lookup yields CDR1 MGHRA and CDR2 YSYEKL. The CDR3 totals 16 residues. DNA for the CDR3: TGCGCCAGCAGCCAAGATTACCAGGCGAGCTCCTACGAGCAGTACTTC. This translates into CASSQDYQASSYEQYF.

CDR3 nucleotide sequence: TGTGCCAGCAGCGTAGCCCCGGAATGGACTAATGAAAAACTGTTTTTT. Its translation: CASSVAPEWTNEKLFF. The rearrangement uses TRBV9 and TRBJ1-4; D gene ambiguous. Deletions cut 0 bases from V and 2 bases from J, with 11 bases between. The CDR3 contains 16 residues. Germline V lookup: CDR1 SGDLS, CDR2 YYNGEE.

In its sample, this clone was seen once. The genes are TRBV27 and TRBJ2-2; D gene ambiguous. Germline assignment: CDR1 MNHEY and CDR2 SMNVEV (reference sequence). CDR3 length equals 13 residues. Between the trimmed V and J ends, which lost 3 bases and 5 bases, there was a span of 7 bases. CDR3 DNA sequence: TGTGCCAGCAGTTTTGGGCTTACCGGGGAGCTGTTTTTT. Translating it yields CASSFGLTGELFF.

V and J are TRBV3-1 (or the pseudogene TRBV3-2) and TRBJ2-1; no definite D call. The germline CDR1 and CDR2 sequences are LGHDT and YNNKEL (reference sequence). The V end was cut by 5 bases, the J end by 9 bases, with 14 bases between. This CDR3 comprises 13 residues. CDR3: CASSINGRAEQFF. The CDR3 nucleotides read TGTGCCAGCAGCATTAACGGTAGGGCTGAGCAGTTCTTC.

This clone has only a few counts. The chain employs TRBV9 and TRBJ2-3, with D possibly being TRBD2 (6 bases). Germline values: CDR1 SGDLS, CDR2 YYNGEE. The CDR3 is 14 amino acids. Trimming cost V 3 bases and J 4 bases, with 12 bases left between them. The CDR3 loop is CASSAGLLSDTQYF. Here the CDR3 DNA reads TGTGCCAGCAGCGCGGGACTCCTCTCAGATACGCAGTATTTT.

The chain links TRBV5-6 to TRBJ1-1, with D perhaps TRBD1 (5 bases). Germline V gene lookup returns CDR1 SGHDT and CDR2 YYEEEE. With 1 base removed from V and 5 bases from J, the gap between germline ends came to 12 bases. There are 14 residues in the CDR3. DNA for the CDR3: TGTGCCAGCAGCTTGAACAGGCTGAGGACTGAAGCTTTCTTT. Translated: CASSLNRLRTEAFF.

CDR3 DNA: TGTGCCAGCAGTCCTTGGCGGGAGGGTCTAGATACGCAGTATTTT. Translated, it gives CASSPWREGLDTQYF. This chain connects TRBV27 to TRBJ2-3, with TRBD2 matching 9 bases. From germline, CDR1 is MNHEY and CDR2 SMNVEV (reference sequence). The J segment lost 5 bases and the V segment lost 5 bases, leaving 8 bases of the junction unmatched. The CDR3 is made up of 15 amino acids.

The chain joins TRBV5-4 to TRBJ2-7; the match to TRBD2 covers 13 bases. Losses at the gene ends were 3 bases for V and 3 bases for J; bases not matched to a gene: 6. Germline assignment: CDR1 SGHNT and CDR2 YYREEE (reference sequence). This CDR3 spans 16 amino acids. CDR3 nucleotide sequence: TGTGCCAGCAGCTCCGGGACTAGCGGGATACTCTACGAGCAGTACTTC. Encoded protein: CASSSGTSGILYEQYF.

The chain has TRBV2 and TRBJ1-2; D is uncertain. In germline, CDR1 is SNHLY, CDR2 FYNNEI. Trimming took 5 bases from V and 5 from J, leaving 3 bases between them. CDR3 length equals 10 residues. CDR3 protein: CASSRYGYTF. The CDR3 DNA follows: TGTGCCAGCAGTAGGTATGGCTACACCTTC.

As to this clone: The sample contains more than one DNA sequence encoding this CDR3. The chain employs TRBV28 and TRBJ2-7, with TRBD1 as a possible D gene (6 bases). The V and J ends lost 7 bases and 3 bases respectively, with 13 bases between them. The CDR3 has 13 residues. The germline CDR1 and CDR2 sequences are MDHEN and SYDVKM. DNA for the CDR3: TGTGCCAGCACCCCCGGACAGAGCTACGAGCAGTACTTC. Translating gives CASTPGQSYEQYF.

This chain links TRBV28 with TRBJ2-2; D is undetermined. Germline CDR1 MDHEN, CDR2 SYDVKM. The CDR3 length is 14 residues. Trimming removed 7 bases at V and 4 bases at J, with 13 bases between. For the CDR3, the DNA is TGTGCCAGCAACGCCCACGGTGGCACCGGGGAGCTGTTTTTT. Encoded protein: CASNAHGGTGELFF.

The J gene is TRBJ2-7, the V gene TRBV6-2 or TRBV6-3; no definite D call. Germline V gives CDR1 MNHEY, CDR2 SVGEGT. CDR3 length: 12 amino acids. Trimming pared 4 bases from V and 0 bases from J, leaving 4 bases between. CDR3 amino acids: CASSSFSYEQYF. CDR3 DNA sequence: TGTGCCAGCAGTTCCTTCTCCTACGAGCAGTACTTC.

The chain uses TRBV11-2 and TRBJ2-2; the D gene is possibly TRBD2 (6 bases). The CDR3 sequence is 14 residues long. Germline CDR1 reads SGHAT; CDR2 reads FQNNGV. The V end lost 7 bases, the J end lost 4 bases, and 13 bases lay between the germline ends. CDR3 loop: CASMGGGFTGELFF. CDR3 coding DNA: TGTGCCAGCATGGGGGGAGGTTTCACCGGGGAGCTGTTTTTT. The variable domain in full, completed from reference TRBV11-2 and TRBJ2-2, reads EAGVAQSPRYKIIEKRQSVAFWCNPISGHATLYWYQQILGQGPKLLIQFQNNGVVDDSQLPKDRFSAERLKGVDSTLKIQPAKLEDSAVYLCASMGGGFTGELFFGEGSRLTVL.

The CDR3: CASSLRELGTGELFF. The DNA for the CDR3 is TGTGCCAGCAGCTTAAGGGAGTTAGGCACCGGGGAGCTGTTTTTT. The chain employs TRBV7-3 and TRBJ2-2; tentative D call: TRBD2 (5 bases). The length of the CDR3 is 15 residues. CDR1 is SGHTA and CDR2 is FQGTGA in the germline V gene. Trimming removed 1 base from V and 4 bases from J, with 10 bases in between.

This clone was seen a single time. V and J are TRBV30 and TRBJ2-5; 8 bases are shared with TRBD2. The germline CDR1 and CDR2 sequences are GTSNPN and SVGIG (reference sequence). CDR3 length equals 13 residues. Trimming removed 4 bases from V and 4 bases from J; junction bases left unmatched: 5. Here the CDR3 reads CAWMGLGRETQYF. The CDR3 bases are TGTGCCTGGATGGGACTAGGGCGAGAGACCCAGTACTTC.

The V gene is TRBV3-1 (or the pseudogene TRBV3-2), the J gene TRBJ1-5; possible D gene TRBD1, 5 bases. Trimming pared 3 bases from V and 8 bases from J, leaving 11 bases between. The CDR3 contains 13 residues. Germline V gives CDR1 LGHDT, CDR2 YNNKEL (reference sequence). The CDR3 nucleotides are TGTGCCAGCAGCCAGGGGGGTTTAAAGCCCCAGCATTTT. Translated: CASSQGGLKPQHF.

The V and J genes are TRBV2 and TRBJ1-6, with a possible D match to TRBD1 (5 bases). The germline V gene has CDR1 SNHLY and CDR2 FYNNEI. CDR3 length equals 13 residues. The germline V and J ends were trimmed by 10 bases and 9 bases, with 16 bases remaining between them. CDR3 in amino acids: CATVDRLGSPLHF. CDR3 sequence (DNA): TGTGCCACCGTAGACAGATTAGGTTCACCCCTCCACTTT.

The chain couples TRBV10-3 to TRBJ1-5; tentative D call: TRBD1 (5 bases). Trimming pared 7 bases from V and 7 bases from J, leaving 14 bases between. Germline V CDR1 and CDR2: ENHRY, SYGVKD. The CDR3 contains 13 residues. In DNA, the CDR3 is TGTGCCATCAAGATGGAAGGGGAGCAGCCCCAGCATTTT. As protein: CAIKMEGEQPQHF.

V gene TRBV6-5 combines with J gene TRBJ1-2, with D possibly matching TRBD1 (6 bases). The CDR3 extends over 14 amino acids. V was shortened by 7 bases and J by 8 bases, with 20 bases between the two germline ends. Germline V lookup: CDR1 MNHEY, CDR2 SVGAGI. The CDR3 region is CASTRDQGGFGYTF. CDR3 DNA sequence: TGTGCCAGCACTCGGGACCAAGGGGGATTCGGCTACACCTTC.

The rearrangement joins TRBV11-2 to TRBJ2-2; D is ambiguous. This CDR3 is 15 amino acids long. V lost 0 bases and J 5 bases, leaving 10 bases between the germline ends. Germline V gives CDR1 SGHAT, CDR2 FQNNGV. CDR3: CASSLDPTRTGELFF. DNA for the CDR3: TGTGCCAGCAGCTTAGATCCGACTCGTACCGGGGAGCTGTTTTTT.

The chain employs TRBV7-9 and TRBJ1-3; 8 nucleotides align to TRBD1. J lost 6 bases, V lost 0 bases, and 7 bases had no gene match. CDR3 length: 16 residues. Germline CDR1 is SEHNR and CDR2 is FQNEAQ (reference sequence). The DNA of the CDR3 is TGTGCCAGCAGCTTAGCGACCGGGACAGGCGAAAACACCATATATTTT. It is translated as CASSLATGTGENTIYF. The whole variable domain, remainder taken from reference TRBV7-9 and TRBJ1-3, is DTGVSQNPRHKITKRGQNVTFRCDPISEHNRLYWYRQTLGQGPEFLTYFQNEAQLEKSRLLSDRFSAERPKGSFSTLEIQRTEQGDSAMYLCASSLATGTGENTIYFGEGSWLTVV.